This T cell receptor (beta chain) was identified during a study of cytomegalovirus exposure and HLA in healthy donors. Findings and caveats of the study: A likely sequencing artifact accounted for one observed cluster of highly shared sequence variants. The authors later found most CMV-associated TCR beta chains appeared HLA-restricted. A later analysis found common viral pathogens apparently linked to several of the most significant clusters. TCR beta sequences reportedly predicted the HLA-A and HLA-B alleles of most subjects accurately.

In this sample, this clone turned up once. What it recognizes is unknown. Use of 60 Vbeta and 13 Jbeta primers characterized the PCR. Produced via immunoSEQ multiplex PCR; TCRdb's table is partial and in-frame only. The sample yields some 100,000 clones, roughly 74% seen once. CDR1 is SGDLS, CDR2 YYNGEE, per germline. Germline trimming cut 4 bases from V and 4 bases from J; bases unmatched to any gene: 8. The length of the CDR3 is 15 residues. The source of this sequence is a female donor in good health and CMV-seropositive. The chain combines TRBV9 with TRBJ1-3; 7 positions agree with TRBD1. The sample consisted of PBMCs. For the CDR3, the DNA is TGTGCCAGCAGCACGACAGGGTCGACGGGAAACACCATATATTTT. Translated, it gives CASSTTGSTGNTIYF.